This T cell receptor (beta chain) originates from a study of radiation and T cells in renal cell carcinoma. Findings and limits, study-wide: No pretreatment tumor biopsies were available for baseline clonotypes. From baseline, blood top tumor clonotypes peaked at 2 weeks post-radiation.

With respect to this clone: Its antigen is as yet unknown.

Clones were sequenced by immunoSEQ multiplex PCR, and TCRdb holds only the in-frame ones, with some missing. The sample includes 110,000 to 150,000 clones, 70% to 90% of them seen just once. The germline CDR1 and CDR2 sequences are MNHEY and SMNVEV (reference sequence). The CDR3 runs 12 residues. V was cut by 3 bases and J by 10 bases, with 7 bases left in between. Time point: baseline pretreatment blood. Noted treatment: 15 Gy SBRT to primary tumor, nephrectomy 4 weeks later. After SBRT, blood was collected at 2 and 4 weeks, plus baseline. This renal cell carcinoma was of the clear cell type. The V gene is TRBV27, the J gene TRBJ1-6; D is uncertain. Sequenced here: blood, sampled from a patient whose treatment included radiotherapy and nephrectomy. The TCR originated in a woman between 50 and 59 years old with renal cell carcinoma. CDR3 nucleotide sequence: TGTGCCAGCAGTTTTGGCGGCTCACCCCTCCACTTT. The encoded protein is CASSFGGSPLHF.